This T cell receptor beta chain was identified during a study of blood T cells in healthy people across ages. Only a few counts were recorded for this clonotype. Trimming took 5 bases from V and 2 from J; bases not matched to a gene: 4. CDR3 length: 15 residues. CDR1 is SGHTA, CDR2 FQGNSA, per germline. Primed by a sample-barcoded 5' primer and a J-beta primer mix, a second PCR proceeded for about 6 to 12 cycles. TCRdb fed the 5' RACE reads into MiXCR, producing one record per CDR3 protein. The sample shows 650,000 to 900,000 distinct CDR3 sequences, around 62% of them seen only once. Sequencing used blood. The clonotype comes from a man younger than 40 in good health. The rearrangement uses TRBV7-2 and TRBJ1-5, with TRBD1 matching 9 bases. The CDR3 loop is CASSRDRVGNQPQHF. CDR3 coding DNA: TGTGCCAGCAGCCGGGACAGGGTTGGCAATCAGCCCCAGCATTTT.